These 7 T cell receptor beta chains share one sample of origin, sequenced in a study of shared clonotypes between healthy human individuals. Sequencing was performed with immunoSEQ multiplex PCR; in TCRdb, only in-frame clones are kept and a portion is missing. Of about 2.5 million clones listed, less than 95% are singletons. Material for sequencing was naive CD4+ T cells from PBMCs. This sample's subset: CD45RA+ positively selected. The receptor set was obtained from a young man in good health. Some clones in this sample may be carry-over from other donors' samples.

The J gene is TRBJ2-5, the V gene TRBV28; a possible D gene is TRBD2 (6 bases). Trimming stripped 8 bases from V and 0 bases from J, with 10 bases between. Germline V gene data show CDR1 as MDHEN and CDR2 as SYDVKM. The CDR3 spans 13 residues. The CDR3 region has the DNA TGTGCCAGCCTGGCGGGGAACCAAGAGACCCAGTACTTC. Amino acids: CASLAGNQETQYF.

This CDR3 is CASSQPDRGNTGELFF. As DNA, the CDR3 is TGCGCCAGCAGCCAACCCGACAGGGGTAACACCGGGGAGCTGTTTTTT. The chain has TRBV4-1 and TRBJ2-2, with 8 nucleotides matching TRBD1. Trimming at V came to 2 bases and at J to 2 bases, leaving 4 bases not matched to a gene. The CDR3 has 16 amino acids. Looked up from germline, CDR1 is MGHRA and CDR2 is YSYEKL.

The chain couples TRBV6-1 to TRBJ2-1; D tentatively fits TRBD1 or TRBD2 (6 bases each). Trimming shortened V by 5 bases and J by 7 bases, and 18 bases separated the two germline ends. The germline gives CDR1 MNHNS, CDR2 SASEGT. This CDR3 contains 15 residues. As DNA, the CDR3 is TGTGCCAGCAGTCCCTTGAATTGGGGGGCTAATGAGCAGTTCTTC. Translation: CASSPLNWGANEQFF.

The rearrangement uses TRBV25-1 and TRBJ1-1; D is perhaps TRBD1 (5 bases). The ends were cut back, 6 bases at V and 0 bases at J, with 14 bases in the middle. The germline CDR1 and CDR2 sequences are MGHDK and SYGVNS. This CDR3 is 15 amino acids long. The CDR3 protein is CASSPAGGMNTEAFF. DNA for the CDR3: TGTGCCAGCAGCCCCGCGGGGGGAATGAACACTGAAGCTTTCTTT.

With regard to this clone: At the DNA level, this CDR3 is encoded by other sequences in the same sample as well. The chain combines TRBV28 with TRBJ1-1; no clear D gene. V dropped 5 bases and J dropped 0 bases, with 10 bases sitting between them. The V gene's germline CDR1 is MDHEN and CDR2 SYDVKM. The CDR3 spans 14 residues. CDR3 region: CASSLRSLNTEAFF. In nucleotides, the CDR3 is TGTGCCAGCAGTCTCCGGTCCCTGAACACTGAAGCTTTCTTT.

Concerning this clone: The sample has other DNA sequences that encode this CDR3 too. The CDR3, as DNA: TGTGCCAGCAGCACAGGGACTAGCGGGAGCTCCTACAATGAGCAGTTCTTC. This encodes CASSTGTSGSSYNEQFF. The chain combines TRBV7-6 with TRBJ2-1, with 14 bases matching TRBD2. Germline V gene data show CDR1 as SGHVS and CDR2 as FNYEAQ. Germline trimming cut 5 bases from V and 0 bases from J; bases unmatched to any gene: 3. The CDR3 loop spans 17 amino acids. Combining the CDR3 with reference TRBV7-6 and TRBJ2-1 gives the whole variable domain GAGVSQSPRYKVTKRGQDVALRCDPISGHVSLYWYRQALGQGPEFLTYFNYEAQQDKSGLPNDRFSAERPEGSISTLTIQRTEQRDSAMYRCASSTGTSGSSYNEQFFGPGTRLTVL.

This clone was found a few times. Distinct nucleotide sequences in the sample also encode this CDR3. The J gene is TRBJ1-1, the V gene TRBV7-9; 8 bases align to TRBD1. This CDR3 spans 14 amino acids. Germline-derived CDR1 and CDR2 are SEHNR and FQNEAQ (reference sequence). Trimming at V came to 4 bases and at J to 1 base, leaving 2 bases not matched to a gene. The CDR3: CASSSDRGNTEAFF. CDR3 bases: TGTGCCAGCAGCTCCGACAGGGGGAACACTGAAGCTTTCTTT.